This is a list of T cell receptor beta chains from one sample in a study of glioma-infiltrating T cells after dendritic cell vaccination. Only in-frame clones appear in the TCRdb table, and some are missing; sequencing was by immunoSEQ multiplex PCR. This sample has just under 85,000 clones, with roughly 90% found just once. The specimen was blood, collected before dendritic cell vaccination. The receptors come from a human donor with glioblastoma. The CDR3 runs from the conserved cysteine through the conserved F or W. D genes are given only for firm matches. Size values are once, few and many counts, or a class for expanded clones, and some rows have none.

>TRBJ2-2|13|NA|TRBV5-6|NA
TGTGCCAGCAGCTCTGTGGCGGAGCGGGAGCTGTTTTTT
CASSSVAERELFF
>TRBJ1-2|10|NA|TRBV12-5|NA
TGTGCTAGTGGGACACGGGGCTACACCTTC
CASGTRGYTF
>TRBJ2-5|14|once|TRBV9|TRBD2
TGTGCCAGCAGCATGGGGACTAGCGGGGAGACCCAGTACTTC
CASSMGTSGETQYF
>TRBJ1-1|16|NA|TRBV7-6|TRBD1
TGTGCCAGCAGCTTAGGTTCGGGGACAGGGTACACTGAAGCTTTCTTT
CASSLGSGTGYTEAFF
>TRBJ2-7|14|NA|TRBV29-1|NA
TGCAGCGTTGGGGCTAGCGACTGGGGAAACGAGCAGTACTTC
CSVGASDWGNEQYF
>TRBJ1-2|12|NA|TRBV5-6|NA
TGTGCCAGCAGTTCAGCGATGGATGGCTACACCTTC
CASSSAMDGYTF
>TRBJ1-2|16|NA|TRBV18|TRBD1
TGTGCCAGCTCACCACGTGGACAGGGGGGGCACTATGGCTACACCTTC
CASSPRGQGGHYGYTF
>TRBJ2-3|14|NA|TRBV19|TRBD1
TGTGCCACCTCCGGGACAGGGTTGGCAGATACGCAGTATTTT
CATSGTGLADTQYF
>TRBJ2-5|14|NA|TRBV5-8|TRBD2
TGTGCCAGCAGCCGGGGGGGCATGTTGGAGACCCAGTACTTC
CASSRGGMLETQYF
>TRBJ2-7|15|NA|TRBV5-1|TRBD2
TGCGCCAGCAGCTTGGGGGCTAGCGGGGGGTACGAGCAGTACTTC
CASSLGASGGYEQYF
>TRBJ2-1|18|NA|TRBV19|TRBD2
TGTGCCAGTAGGGTAAGGACTAGCGGACCTAGCTCCTACAATGAGCAGTTCTTC
CASRVRTSGPSSYNEQFF
>TRBJ2-5|14|NA|TRBV7-9|NA
TGTGCCAGCAGCTCAGACAGGAAAAGGGAGACCCAGTACTTC
CASSSDRKRETQYF
>TRBJ2-7|14|NA|TRBV6-1|TRBD1
TGTGCCAGCAGTCCGACCAGGGGGTGGAACGAGCAGTACTTC
CASSPTRGWNEQYF
>TRBJ1-2|15|NA|TRBV14|TRBD1
TGTGCCAGCAGCCAAGATGCGGCAGGGGGCTATGGCTACACCTTC
CASSQDAAGGYGYTF
>TRBJ1-2|12|once|TRBV6-6|TRBD1
TGTGCCAGCAGTTCAACAGGGGATGGCTACACCTTC
CASSSTGDGYTF
>TRBJ2-1|14|NA|TRBV9|NA
TGTGCCAGCAGCGACCCCCGCGGTGGCGGTGAGCAGTTCTTC
CASSDPRGGGEQFF
>TRBJ2-1|15|NA|TRBV2|NA
TGTGCCAGCAGCGATCCGGGACTGGGGTACAATGAGCAGTTCTTC
CASSDPGLGYNEQFF
>TRBJ2-1|17|NA|TRBV4-1|TRBD2
TGCGCCAGCAGCCAGGCCGGCGGGGGGGGCTCCTACAATGAGCAGTTCTTC
CASSQAGGGGSYNEQFF
>TRBJ2-5|16|NA|TRBV7-8|TRBD2
TGTGCCAGCATTGCGGGGAGGGTCGGGAGGGAAGAGACCCAGTACTTC
CASIAGRVGREETQYF
>TRBJ1-2|13|NA|TRBV6-5|NA
TGTGCCAGCAGTCCCGTTGCTAACTATGGCTACACCTTC
CASSPVANYGYTF
>TRBJ2-1|16|NA|TRBV4-1|NA
TGCGCCAGCAGCCAAGGGGGAGGGAGGGGGTACAATGAGCAGTTCTTC
CASSQGGGRGYNEQFF
>TRBJ1-1|14|NA|TRBV11-2|NA
TGTGCCAGCAGCCGTCAGCAGGGAAATACTGAAGCTTTCTTT
CASSRQQGNTEAFF
>TRBJ1-5|14|NA|TRBV6-1|TRBD1
TGTGCCAGCAGTTATGGACAGGATGATCAGCCCCAGCATTTT
CASSYGQDDQPQHF
>TRBJ2-3|15|NA|TRBV11-3|TRBD2
TGTGCCAGCAGCTCTAGTAGCGGGATTGAGGATACGCAGTATTTT
CASSSSSGIEDTQYF
>TRBJ2-3|16|once|TRBV27|TRBD1
TGTGCCAGCAGTCCCAGGGACAGGGTATGGACAGATACGCAGTATTTT
CASSPRDRVWTDTQYF
>TRBJ2-3|15|NA|TRBV5-1|TRBD2
TGCGCCAGCAGCGAGCAAGCGGGGCGTACAGATACGCAGTATTTT
CASSEQAGRTDTQYF
>TRBJ2-7|14|few|TRBV5-5|NA
TGTGCCAGCAGCTTGGACGTGATTCTACACGAGCAGTACTTC
CASSLDVILHEQYF
>TRBJ1-5|13|NA|TRBV7-9|NA
TGTGCCAGCAGCCCCCGCCGGGGTCAGCCCCAGCATTTT
CASSPRRGQPQHF
>TRBJ2-3|14|NA|TRBV10-3|TRBD2
TGTGCCATCAGTGATCGCAGCGGGAGGGGTACGCAGTATTTT
CAISDRSGRGTQYF
>TRBJ1-5|15|NA|TRBV19|TRBD1
TGTGCCAGTAGAAGCGACAGGGTCGGCAATCAGCCCCAGCATTTT
CASRSDRVGNQPQHF
>TRBJ1-2|16|NA|TRBV11-2|NA
TGTGCCAGCAGCTCCCATCGCGGACAGAACCTCTATGGCTACACCTTC
CASSSHRGQNLYGYTF
>TRBJ1-2|14|NA|TRBV10-3|NA
TGTGCCATCAGTGACAGAAGTTCTAACTATGGCTACACCTTC
CAISDRSSNYGYTF
>TRBJ2-7|13|NA|TRBV2|TRBD1
TGTGCCAGCATGAGGGACAGGGCGGACGAGCAGTACTTC
CASMRDRADEQYF
>TRBJ2-1|14|NA|TRBV30|NA
TGTGCCTGTAAACGGGAGAGCTCCTACAATGAGCAGTTCTTC
CACKRESSYNEQFF
>TRBJ2-1|15|NA|TRBV18|NA
TGTGCCAGCTCACCACCGGGAGTAGCCGGGCATGAGCAGTTCTTC
CASSPPGVAGHEQFF
>TRBJ1-4|14|NA|TRBV2|NA
TGTGCCAGCGACAGTTCTCGAGCTAATGAAAAACTGTTTTTT
CASDSSRANEKLFF
>TRBJ2-1|18|NA|TRBV5-4|TRBD2
TGTGCCAGCAGCTTCAGGACTAGCGGGGGGGCGGGTCGGAATGAGCAGTTCTTC
CASSFRTSGGAGRNEQFF
>TRBJ1-5|16|NA|TRBV6-6|TRBD1
TGTGCCAGCAGTTATCCCGGGACAGGGGGCGCCCAGCCCCAGCATTTT
CASSYPGTGGAQPQHF
>TRBJ1-1|15|NA|TRBV7-3|NA
TGTGCCAGCAGCCGCGACGGGGGAAAAAACACTGAAGCTTTCTTT
CASSRDGGKNTEAFF
>TRBJ2-7|14|NA|TRBV6-6|TRBD1
TGTGCCAGCAGACCCGGGACAGGATTTTTCGGGGCGTACTTC
CASRPGTGFFGAYF
>TRBJ2-7|15|NA|TRBV13|NA
TGTGCCAGCACTATAGGAGGAGGGGGCGGCGACGAGCAGTACTTC
CASTIGGGGGDEQYF
>TRBJ1-1|12|NA|TRBV30|NA
TGTGCCTGGAGTCCGCGGTCCGATGAAGCTTTCTTT
CAWSPRSDEAFF
>TRBJ2-7|14|NA|TRBV11-2|NA
TGTGCCAGCAGCTTAGCCCAGGGGAGGGACGAGCAGTACTTC
CASSLAQGRDEQYF
>TRBJ1-3|16|NA|TRBV11-3|TRBD1
TGTGCCAGCAGCACCTACAGGGGAGCGTCCGGAAACACCATATATTTT
CASSTYRGASGNTIYF
>TRBJ1-4|14|once|TRBV30|NA
TGTGCCTGGAGTGTCGGTCTGACGGGGGAAAAACTGTTTTTT
CAWSVGLTGEKLFF
>TRBJ2-3|13|NA|TRBV9|NA
TGTGCCAGCAGCGTAGACAACACAGATACGCAGTATTTT
CASSVDNTDTQYF
>TRBJ2-2|14|few|TRBV5-1|TRBD1
TGCGCCAGCCAAGGGACAGCTAACACCGGGGAGCTGTTTTTT
CASQGTANTGELFF
>TRBJ1-1|14|NA|TRBV7-8|NA
TGTGCCAGCAGCCCAGCAATAGGGGACACTGAAGCTTTCTTT
CASSPAIGDTEAFF
>TRBJ2-7|15|NA|TRBV5-6|TRBD1
TGTGCCAGCAGCCGCGGACAGGGTTATTCCTACGAGCAGTACTTC
CASSRGQGYSYEQYF
>TRBJ2-3|15|NA|TRBV2|NA
TGTGCCAGCAGTGAGGACTTTACTTCCACAGATACGCAGTATTTT
CASSEDFTSTDTQYF
>TRBJ2-7|14|NA|TRBV7-6|NA
TGTGCCAGCAGCTTAGCTAGTCTAGCCGGCGAGCAGTACTTC
CASSLASLAGEQYF
>TRBJ2-1|15|NA|TRBV7-3|TRBD2
TGTGCCAGCAGCTTAACTAGCGGGGGGGTAGGTGAGCAGTTCTTC
CASSLTSGGVGEQFF
>TRBJ2-5|14|NA|TRBV5-1|TRBD1
TGCGCCAGCAGCGTTGGACAGGGAACAGAGACCCAGTACTTC
CASSVGQGTETQYF